The sample holds a few counts of the clone carrying this T cell receptor (beta chain). What it recognizes is unknown. Germline V gives CDR1 SQVTM, CDR2 ANQGSEA. With 7 bases removed from V and 0 bases from J, the gap between germline ends came to 13 bases. This CDR3 is built from 13 residues. Amplified regions were TCR beta CDR3 sequences from RNA transcripts. The study used the HTBI primer set for a first-round RT-PCR of the TCR CDR3. TCRdb fed the multiplex PCR reads into MiXCR, producing one record per CDR3 protein. The data hold about 400,000 distinct CDR3 sequences, with about an eighth observed a single time. This sample is drawn from a study of T cells in Graves' hyperthyroidism and ophthalmopathy. Among ophthalmopathy patients, the Clinical Activity Score reached at least 3, the NOSPECS grade reached at least 4, and duration remained under 3 months. Those patients with uncontrolled infection, other autoimmune disease, pregnancy or lactation were excluded. Clinical symptoms, serum thyroxine and TRAb, thyroid ultrasound and orbital computed tomography were used for the diagnoses.

Whole-study findings and limits: Most clonotypes expanded in the thyroid (above 0.001) were also present in blood.

The V call is TRBV29-1, the J call TRBJ2-7; possible D gene TRBD2, 5 bases. The TCR was taken from a middle-aged man with Graves' ophthalmopathy. Sequences were obtained from blood. The CDR3: CSGQERNSYEQYF. The CDR3 region has the DNA TGCAGCGGGCAGGAGCGGAACTCCTACGAGCAGTACTTC.